The T cell receptor beta chain described here comes from a study of T cell changes during pregnancy in multiple sclerosis. Assay: immunoSEQ multiplex PCR; the TCRdb copy retains only in-frame clones and omits some. Among more than 55,000 clones listed, over 85% were seen once. The V gene's germline CDR1 is MGHDK and CDR2 SYGVNS. Deletions cut 11 bases from V and 5 bases from J, with 25 bases between. This CDR3 spans 15 amino acids. This clonotype was obtained from a female donor with multiple sclerosis, enrolled in a pregnancy study. The chain employs TRBV25-1 and TRBJ2-7; D unresolved. The source was peripheral blood, collected in the third trimester of pregnancy. CDR3 sequence reads: CAAAPEAAQTNEQYF. CDR3 DNA sequence: TGTGCCGCTGCCCCCGAGGCGGCCCAGACGAACGAGCAGTACTTC.